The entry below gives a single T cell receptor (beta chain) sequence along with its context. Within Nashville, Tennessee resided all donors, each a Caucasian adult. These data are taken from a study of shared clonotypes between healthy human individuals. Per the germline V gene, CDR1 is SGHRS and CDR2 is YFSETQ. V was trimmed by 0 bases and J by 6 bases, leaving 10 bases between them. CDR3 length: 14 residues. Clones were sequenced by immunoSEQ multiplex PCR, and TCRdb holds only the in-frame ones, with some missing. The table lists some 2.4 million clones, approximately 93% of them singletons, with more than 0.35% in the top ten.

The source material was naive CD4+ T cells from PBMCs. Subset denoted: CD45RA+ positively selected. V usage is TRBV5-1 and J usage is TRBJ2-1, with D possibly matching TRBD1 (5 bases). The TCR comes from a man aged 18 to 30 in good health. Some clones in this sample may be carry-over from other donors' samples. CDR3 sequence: CASSLGYQGNEQFF. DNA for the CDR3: TGCGCCAGCAGCTTGGGATATCAGGGCAATGAGCAGTTCTTC.